The subject of this entry is one T cell receptor beta chain. Other DNA sequences of this sample code for an identical CDR3. The data originate from a study of blood T cell repertoires in COVID-19. About the study: The study drew acute and convalescent COVID-19 samples from the United States, Italy and Spain.

Sequencing used immunoSEQ multiplex PCR; TCRdb keeps in-frame clones, though not all of them. Of about 170,000 clones listed, roughly nine tenths are singletons. V lost 6 bases and J 6 bases, leaving 8 bases between the germline ends. This CDR3 is built from 12 residues. Germline-derived CDR1 and CDR2 are SNHLY and FYNNEI. The sequencing sample was made of peripheral blood. The sequence derives from an older man with acute or convalescent COVID-19. V and J are TRBV2 and TRBJ2-2; maybe TRBD2 (6 bases). CDR3 in DNA: TGTGCCAGCAGGGGGGGTCCCGGGGAGCTGTTTTTT. Protein product: CASRGGPGELFF.